This TCR beta chain comes out of a study of T cell responses to AZD1222 COVID-19 vaccine. Study-wide results and limits: White British donors predominated, females outnumbered males, and clonal diversity was possibly underestimated. Seropositive status at baseline applied to only five or six AZD1222 recipients.

Germline CDR1 and CDR2: SGHNT and YYREEE (reference sequence). The V end was cut by 4 bases, the J end by 6 bases, with 12 bases between. This CDR3 has 13 amino acids. In the case of this clone: Its antigen is currently unknown.

TCRdb's copy holds only in-frame clones and misses some; the assay was immunoSEQ multiplex PCR. Of more than 250,000 clones listed, approximately 93% were seen once; the top ten hold around 0.6%. This rearrangement joins TRBV5-4 to TRBJ2-3; D is uncertain. The TCR was taken from an adult in good health. The sample consisted of peripheral blood, taken on day 0 of AZD1222 vaccination. The CDR3 reads CASSAGPLDTQYF. In nucleotides, the CDR3 is TGTGCCAGCAGCGCCGGACCCCTCGATACGCAGTATTTT.